One and the same sample provided the 9 T cell receptor beta chains below, sequenced in a study of blood T cell repertoires in COVID-19. The repertoire was sequenced with immunoSEQ multiplex PCR; TCRdb's copy has only in-frame clones and lacks some. The repertoire consists of hundreds of thousands of clones, with roughly 80% occurring once and the leading ten covering roughly 8%. Material: peripheral blood. The source is a woman older than 75 with COVID-19, enrolled during active disease.

V usage is TRBV5-4 and J usage is TRBJ2-3; 10 positions agree with TRBD2. The CDR3 runs to 16 residues. Per the germline V gene, CDR1 is SGHNT and CDR2 is YYREEE (reference sequence). Trimming at V came to 4 bases and at J to 4 bases, leaving 9 bases not matched to a gene. The CDR3 reads CASSRSLAGASDTQYF. The CDR3 DNA sequence: TGTGCCAGCAGCAGATCGCTAGCGGGGGCTTCAGATACGCAGTATTTT.

The CDR3 region is CASSLDAGFNEKLFF. The CDR3, as DNA: TGTGCCAGCAGCTTAGATGCAGGGTTTAATGAAAAACTGTTTTTT. This chain links TRBV7-9 with TRBJ1-4, with D perhaps matching TRBD1 (5 bases). CDR3 length equals 15 residues. Trimming took off 1 base at V and 4 bases at J, with 10 bases between the two ends. Germline loops: CDR1 SEHNR, CDR2 FQNEAQ (reference sequence).

The V and J genes are TRBV18 and TRBJ1-2; D gene uncertain. Trimming removed 5 bases from V and 14 bases from J, with 18 bases in between. The V gene's germline CDR1 is KGHSH and CDR2 LQKENI. The CDR3 covers 12 residues. CDR3 loop: CASSTVEPALTF. Here the CDR3 DNA reads TGTGCCAGCTCAACGGTGGAGCCCGCCTTAACCTTC.

This chain links TRBV7-2 with TRBJ2-7, with TRBD1 identical over 9 bases. CDR1 is SGHTA, CDR2 FQGNSA, per germline. The CDR3 consists of 13 residues. V gave up 6 bases and J gave up 3 bases; unmatched junction bases: 3. CDR3 sequence reads: CASRVTGGYEQYF. The CDR3 DNA reads as TGTGCCAGCAGAGTGACAGGGGGCTACGAGCAGTACTTC. Using reference TRBV7-2 and TRBJ2-7 for the parts outside the CDR3, the full variable domain is GAGVSQSPSNKVTEKGKDVELRCDPISGHTALYWYRQSLGQGLEFLIYFQGNSAPDKSGLPSDRFSAERTGGSVSTLTIQRTQQEDSAVYLCASRVTGGYEQYFGPGTRLTVT.

This clone was counted a few times. The gene calls are TRBV6-5 and TRBJ1-1; 8 nucleotides agree with TRBD1. Germline CDR1 and CDR2: MNHEY and SVGAGI. The CDR3 is 16 residues long. V trimming: 2 bases; J trimming: 1 base; junction bases outside the gene matches: 6. CDR3 sequence: CASSYPQGAGNTEAFF. For the CDR3, the DNA is TGTGCCAGCAGTTACCCCCAGGGGGCTGGGAACACTGAAGCTTTCTTT.

The chain links TRBV7-2 to TRBJ1-1, with 7 bases identical to TRBD1. Germline values: CDR1 SGHTA, CDR2 FQGNSA. The J segment lost 1 base and the V segment lost 5 bases, leaving 7 bases of the junction unmatched. The CDR3 is 15 residues long. DNA for the CDR3: TGTGCCAGCAGCGGCCGAGGGACAGAGAACACTGAAGCTTTCTTT. Its translation: CASSGRGTENTEAFF.

This chain connects TRBV11-2 to TRBJ2-3; no clear D gene. This CDR3 has 12 amino acids. Germline-derived CDR1 and CDR2 are SGHAT and FQNNGV. V lost 3 bases and J 2 bases, leaving 3 bases between the germline ends. The CDR3 region has the DNA TGTGCCAGCAGCTTCCTCACAGATACGCAGTATTTT. Translating it yields CASSFLTDTQYF.

The chain uses TRBV11-2 and TRBJ1-6; 9 nucleotides agree with TRBD1. From germline, CDR1 is SGHAT and CDR2 FQNNGV. The CDR3 covers 17 residues. J was trimmed by 7 bases and V by 5 bases; bases with no gene match: 12. As DNA, the CDR3 is TGTGCCAGCAGCGTGCGCTCCGGGACAGGGTGGAATTCACCCCTCCACTTT. Translating gives CASSVRSGTGWNSPLHF.

The J gene is TRBJ2-3, the V gene TRBV5-1; D unclear. From germline, CDR1 is SGHRS and CDR2 YFSETQ. The CDR3 is made up of 14 amino acids. Trimming took 0 bases from V and 0 from J, leaving 5 bases between them. The CDR3 sequence: CASSLGSSTDTQYF. CDR3 DNA: TGCGCCAGCAGCTTGGGTAGCAGCACAGATACGCAGTATTTT.